Following are 10 T cell receptor beta chains from one sample sequenced in a study of blood T cell repertoires in COVID-19. Profiled with immunoSEQ multiplex PCR; TCRdb holds only in-frame clones, not every one. The table shows 190,000 or so clones, with 80% to 90% occurring only once. The sample taken for sequencing was PBMCs or T cells enriched from blood (not recorded which). Receptors were obtained from a woman aged 18-35 years who had recovered from COVID-19.

This chain connects TRBV19 to TRBJ2-7, with D possibly being TRBD1 (6 bases). CDR1 is LNHDA, CDR2 SQIVND, per germline (reference sequence). V dropped 1 base and J dropped 3 bases, with 10 bases sitting between them. This CDR3 contains 14 residues. The CDR3 DNA follows: TGTGCCAGTAGTATAGGTAGGACAGTCTACGAGCAGTACTTC. This encodes CASSIGRTVYEQYF.

The chain is built from TRBV12-5 and TRBJ2-2; perhaps TRBD1 as D (6 bases). Germline CDR1 is LGHNT and CDR2 is FRNRAP. The germline V and J ends were trimmed by 7 bases and 6 bases, with 12 bases remaining between them. The CDR3 length is 13 residues. The CDR3 DNA is TGTGCTAGTGCCGAGACAGGCCCCGGGGAGCTGTTTTTT. Amino acids: CASAETGPGELFF.

The chain has TRBV5-4 and TRBJ2-2; the match to TRBD1 covers 9 bases. Trimming removed 3 bases from V and 6 bases from J; junction bases left unmatched: 9. This CDR3 comprises 16 residues. Germline CDR1 reads SGHNT; CDR2 reads YYREEE (reference sequence). The CDR3 nucleotides are TGTGCCAGCAGCTCAACCGGGACAGGGTTCTCCGGGGAGCTGTTTTTT. Its translation is CASSSTGTGFSGELFF.

This clone has more than one count but fewer than ten. The chain joins TRBV5-4 to TRBJ1-2; D uncertain. Germline V lookup: CDR1 SGHNT, CDR2 YYREEE (reference sequence). Trimming pared 4 bases from V and 5 bases from J, leaving 15 bases between. The CDR3 has 14 residues. The CDR3 here is CASSVATETYGYTF. The CDR3 DNA is TGTGCCAGCAGCGTGGCTACTGAAACTTATGGCTACACCTTC.

The V and J genes are TRBV19 and TRBJ2-2; 8 positions agree with TRBD2. The CDR3 contains 14 residues. The V and J ends lost 7 bases and 2 bases, in that order; junction bases with no gene match: 3. Germline V gives CDR1 LNHDA, CDR2 SQIVND (reference sequence). As DNA, the CDR3 is TGTGCCAGTACGGGGGGGACCAACACCGGGGAGCTGTTTTTT. Encoded protein: CASTGGTNTGELFF.

The chain couples TRBV5-1 to TRBJ2-3, with TRBD2 matching 9 bases. The CDR3 sequence is 15 residues long. CDR1 and CDR2 (germline): SGHRS, YFSETQ. V lost 4 bases, J lost 5 bases, and 8 bases stayed unmatched. CDR3 nucleotide sequence: TGCGCCAGCAGCACAATAGCGGGGGAGGGAGATACGCAGTATTTT. It codes for CASSTIAGEGDTQYF.

V and J are TRBV9 and TRBJ2-7, with 10 bases lining up with TRBD1. The CDR3 runs to 15 residues. Germline values: CDR1 SGDLS, CDR2 YYNGEE. Trimming took 1 base from V and 5 from J; bases not matched to a gene: 6. This CDR3 is CASSVRTGGIHEQYF. The DNA of the CDR3 is TGTGCCAGCAGCGTAAGGACAGGGGGAATCCACGAGCAGTACTTC.

This rearrangement joins TRBV2 to TRBJ2-2; weak D call: TRBD2 (6 bases). Trimming cost V 7 bases and J 2 bases, with 11 bases left between them. Germline V gives CDR1 SNHLY, CDR2 FYNNEI. The CDR3 is 14 amino acids. In nucleotides, the CDR3 is TGTGCCAGCAACCGGGACTTCAACACCGGGGAGCTGTTTTTT. It specifies CASNRDFNTGELFF.

The rearrangement links TRBV6-1 to TRBJ1-2, with D maybe TRBD1 (5 bases). The CDR3 has 15 residues. CDR1 is MNHNS and CDR2 is SASEGT in the germline V gene. V was pared by 0 bases and J by 0 bases, with 8 bases between. CDR3 bases: TGTGCCAGCAGTGAAGCGCTGACAGCTAACTATGGCTACACCTTC. This encodes CASSEALTANYGYTF.

The chain recombines TRBV30 with TRBJ1-1; TRBD1 agrees at 8 bases. Germline V lookup: CDR1 GTSNPN, CDR2 SVGIG (reference sequence). CDR3 length equals 13 residues. Losses at the gene ends were 7 bases for V and 0 bases for J; bases not matched to a gene: 4. CDR3 DNA sequence: TGTGCCTCGGAACAGGGGGTGAACACTGAAGCTTTCTTT. It translates to CASEQGVNTEAFF.